This T cell receptor (beta chain) was recorded in a study of vaccination and CD4 T cells after COVID-19. General study findings and limits: Reactive clonotype counts went from median around 20 after infection to roughly 40 after vaccination, nonsignificantly.

The CDR3 sequence is 14 residues long. Germline CDR1 reads SNHLY; CDR2 reads FYNNEI. V was pared by 8 bases and J by 1 base, with 14 bases between. Treatment here: approximately nine-day PBMC culture with coronavirus spike peptide pools or control peptides (ViraFEST assay). This clonotype was found a few times. Its antigen is still unknown. Sequence data for DNA of cultured CD4+ T cells were generated by the Oncomine TCR Beta short-read assay. A single record per CDR3 protein comes from TCRdb applying MiXCR to the PCR reads. The sample shows just under 20,000 distinct CDR3 sequences, around 38% of them seen only once.

The source was CD4+ T cells from blood, cultured in vitro, collected before SARS-CoV-2 vaccination. The rearrangement uses TRBV2 and TRBJ1-2; a weak D match, TRBD1 (5 bases). This receptor was identified in a human donor who received a COVID-19 vaccine. For the CDR3, the DNA is TGTGCCAGCCTTTACCCGACAGTTAACTATGGCTACACCTTC. It translates to CASLYPTVNYGYTF. Based on the CDR3 plus reference TRBV2 and TRBJ1-2, the full variable domain is EPEVTQTPSHQVTQMGQEVILRCVPISNHLYFYWYRQILGQKVEFLVSFYNNEISEKSEIFDDQFSVERPDGSNFTLKIRSTKLEDSAMYFCASLYPTVNYGYTFGSGTRLTVV.